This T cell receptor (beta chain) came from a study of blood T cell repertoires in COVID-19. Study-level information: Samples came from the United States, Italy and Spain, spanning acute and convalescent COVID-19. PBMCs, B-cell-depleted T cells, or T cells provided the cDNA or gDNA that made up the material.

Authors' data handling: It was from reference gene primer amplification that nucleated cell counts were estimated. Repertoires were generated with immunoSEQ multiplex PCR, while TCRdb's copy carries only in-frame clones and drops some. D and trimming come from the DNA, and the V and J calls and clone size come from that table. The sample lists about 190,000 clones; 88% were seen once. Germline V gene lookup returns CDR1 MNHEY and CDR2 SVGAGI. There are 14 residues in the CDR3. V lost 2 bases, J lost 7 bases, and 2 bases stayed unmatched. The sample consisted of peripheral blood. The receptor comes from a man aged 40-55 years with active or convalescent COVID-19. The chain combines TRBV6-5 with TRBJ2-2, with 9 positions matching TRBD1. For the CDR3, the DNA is TGTGCCAGCAGTTACACAGGGGGCGACGGGGAGCTGTTTTTT. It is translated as CASSYTGGDGELFF.